This T cell receptor (beta chain) emerged from a study of blood T cell repertoires in COVID-19. Study as a whole: Samples representing acute and convalescent COVID-19 were sourced from the United States, Italy and Spain. T cells, B-cell-depleted T cells, or PBMCs supplied cDNA or gDNA.

The Seattle patients joined while their infection was active and were tracked longitudinally afterward. Trimming shortened V by 2 bases and J by 0 bases, and 13 bases separated the two germline ends. Germline V gives CDR1 MGHDK, CDR2 SYGVNS. The CDR3 runs 17 residues. Clones were read by immunoSEQ multiplex PCR, and TCRdb kept only the in-frame ones, dropping some. The profile shows about 200,000 clones, around four fifths of them singletons. The rearrangement links TRBV25-1 to TRBJ1-4, with TRBD1 as a possible D gene (6 bases). Sequenced material: peripheral blood. The TCR comes from a man aged 55 to 70 with COVID-19, enrolled during active disease. CDR3: CASSEDVDSATNEKLFF. CDR3 coding DNA: TGTGCCAGCAGTGAAGATGTGGACAGTGCAACTAATGAAAAACTGTTTTTT.